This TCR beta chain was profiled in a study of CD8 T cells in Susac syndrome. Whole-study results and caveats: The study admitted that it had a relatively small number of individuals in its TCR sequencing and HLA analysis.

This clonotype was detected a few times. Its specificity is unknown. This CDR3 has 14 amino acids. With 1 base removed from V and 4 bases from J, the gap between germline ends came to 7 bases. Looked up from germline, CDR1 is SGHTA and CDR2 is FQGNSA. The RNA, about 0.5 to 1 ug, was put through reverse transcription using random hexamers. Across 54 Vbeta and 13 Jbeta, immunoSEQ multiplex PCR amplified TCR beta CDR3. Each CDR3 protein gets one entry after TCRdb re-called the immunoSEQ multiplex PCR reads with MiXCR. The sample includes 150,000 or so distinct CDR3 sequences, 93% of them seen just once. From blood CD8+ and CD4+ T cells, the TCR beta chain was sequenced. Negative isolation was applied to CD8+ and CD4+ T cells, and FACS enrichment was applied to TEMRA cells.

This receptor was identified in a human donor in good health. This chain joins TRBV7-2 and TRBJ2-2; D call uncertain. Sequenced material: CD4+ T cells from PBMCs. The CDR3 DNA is TGTGCCAGCAGCTTAGGCCAGGTCACCGGGGAGCTGTTTTTT. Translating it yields CASSLGQVTGELFF. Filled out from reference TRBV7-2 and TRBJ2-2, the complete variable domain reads GAGVSQSPSNKVTEKGKDVELRCDPISGHTALYWYRQSLGQGLEFLIYFQGNSAPDKSGLPSDRFSAERTGGSVSTLTIQRTQQEDSAVYLCASSLGQVTGELFFGEGSRLTVL.